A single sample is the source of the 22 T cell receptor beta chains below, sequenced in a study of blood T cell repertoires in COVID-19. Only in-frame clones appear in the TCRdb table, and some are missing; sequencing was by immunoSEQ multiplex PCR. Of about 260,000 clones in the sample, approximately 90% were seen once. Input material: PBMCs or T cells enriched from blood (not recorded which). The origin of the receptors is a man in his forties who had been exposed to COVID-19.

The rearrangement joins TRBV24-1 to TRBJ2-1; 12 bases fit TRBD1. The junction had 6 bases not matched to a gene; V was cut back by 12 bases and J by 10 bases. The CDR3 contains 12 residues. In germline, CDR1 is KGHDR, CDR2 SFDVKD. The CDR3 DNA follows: TGTGCCGCGGGACAGGGGGCACGAGAGCAGTTCTTC. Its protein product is CAAGQGAREQFF.

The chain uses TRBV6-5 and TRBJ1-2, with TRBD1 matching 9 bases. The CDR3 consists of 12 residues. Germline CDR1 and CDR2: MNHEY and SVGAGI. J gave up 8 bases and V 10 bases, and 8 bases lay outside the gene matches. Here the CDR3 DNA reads TGTGCCACCTCACAGGGGGCCTTGGGCTACACCTTC. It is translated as CATSQGALGYTF.

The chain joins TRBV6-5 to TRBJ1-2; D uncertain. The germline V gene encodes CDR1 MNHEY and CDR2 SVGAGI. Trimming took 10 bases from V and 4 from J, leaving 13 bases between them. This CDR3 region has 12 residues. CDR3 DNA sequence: TGTGCCATCTCCTTCCGGGGCTATGGCTACACCTTC. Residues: CAISFRGYGYTF.

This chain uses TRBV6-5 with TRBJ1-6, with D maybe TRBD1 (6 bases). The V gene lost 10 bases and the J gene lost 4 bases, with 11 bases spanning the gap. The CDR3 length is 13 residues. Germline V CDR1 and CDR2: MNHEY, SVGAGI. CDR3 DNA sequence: TGTGCCATCCCGGACAGTTATAATTCACCCCTCCACTTT. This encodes CAIPDSYNSPLHF.

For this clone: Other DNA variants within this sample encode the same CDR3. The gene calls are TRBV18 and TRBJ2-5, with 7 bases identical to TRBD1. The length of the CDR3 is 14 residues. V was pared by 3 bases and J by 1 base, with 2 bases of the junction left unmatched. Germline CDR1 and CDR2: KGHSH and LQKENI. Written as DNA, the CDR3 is TGTGCCAGCTCACCCCGGGACAGCCAAGAGACCCAGTACTTC. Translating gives CASSPRDSQETQYF.

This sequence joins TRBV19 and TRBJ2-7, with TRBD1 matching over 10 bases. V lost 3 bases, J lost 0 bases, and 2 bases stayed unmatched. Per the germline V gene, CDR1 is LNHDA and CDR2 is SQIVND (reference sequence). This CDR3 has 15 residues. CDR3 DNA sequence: TGTGCCAGTAGTATTGGGACAGGGGTCTCCTACGAGCAGTACTTC. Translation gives CASSIGTGVSYEQYF.

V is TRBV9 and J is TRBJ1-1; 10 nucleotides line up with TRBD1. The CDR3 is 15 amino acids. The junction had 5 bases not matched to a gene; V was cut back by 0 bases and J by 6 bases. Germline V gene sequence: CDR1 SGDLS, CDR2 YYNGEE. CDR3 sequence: CASSVVGTGAAEAFF. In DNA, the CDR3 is TGTGCCAGCAGCGTAGTAGGGACAGGGGCCGCTGAAGCTTTCTTT.

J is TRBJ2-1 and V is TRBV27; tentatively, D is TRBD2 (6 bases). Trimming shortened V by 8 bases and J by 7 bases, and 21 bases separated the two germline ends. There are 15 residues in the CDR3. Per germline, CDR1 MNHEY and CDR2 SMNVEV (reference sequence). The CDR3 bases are TGTGCCAGCGCTCGGGAGAGATCGTGGGGAAATGAGCAGTTCTTC. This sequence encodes CASARERSWGNEQFF.

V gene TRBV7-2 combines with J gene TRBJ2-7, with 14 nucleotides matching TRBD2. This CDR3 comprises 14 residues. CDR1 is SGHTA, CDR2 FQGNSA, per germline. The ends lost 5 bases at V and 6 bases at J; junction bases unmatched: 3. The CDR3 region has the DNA TGTGCCAGCAGCCGGGGACTAGCGGGAGTCGAGCAGTACTTC. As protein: CASSRGLAGVEQYF. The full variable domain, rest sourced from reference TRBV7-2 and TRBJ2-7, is GAGVSQSPSNKVTEKGKDVELRCDPISGHTALYWYRQSLGQGLEFLIYFQGNSAPDKSGLPSDRFSAERTGGSVSTLTIQRTQQEDSAVYLCASSRGLAGVEQYFGPGTRLTVT.

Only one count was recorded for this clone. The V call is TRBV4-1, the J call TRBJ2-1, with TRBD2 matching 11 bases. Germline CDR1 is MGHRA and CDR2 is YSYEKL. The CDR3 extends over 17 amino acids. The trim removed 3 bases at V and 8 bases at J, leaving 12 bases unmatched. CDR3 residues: CASSHLTSGNPSDEQFF. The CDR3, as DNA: TGCGCCAGCAGCCACCTGACTAGCGGGAATCCGTCCGATGAGCAGTTCTTC.

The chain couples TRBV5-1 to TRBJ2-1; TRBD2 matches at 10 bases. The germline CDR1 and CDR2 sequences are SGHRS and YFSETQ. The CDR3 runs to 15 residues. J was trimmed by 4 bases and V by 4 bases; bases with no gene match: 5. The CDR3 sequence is CASSRLAGGYNEQFF. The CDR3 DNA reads TGCGCCAGCAGCCGTTTAGCGGGGGGATACAATGAGCAGTTCTTC.

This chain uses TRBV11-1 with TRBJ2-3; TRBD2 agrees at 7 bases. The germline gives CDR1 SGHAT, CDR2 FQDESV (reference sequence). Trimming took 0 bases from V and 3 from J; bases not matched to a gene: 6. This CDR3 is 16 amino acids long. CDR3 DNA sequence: TGTGCCAGCAGCTTAGCGGGGAGGGGTAATACAGATACGCAGTATTTT. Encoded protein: CASSLAGRGNTDTQYF.

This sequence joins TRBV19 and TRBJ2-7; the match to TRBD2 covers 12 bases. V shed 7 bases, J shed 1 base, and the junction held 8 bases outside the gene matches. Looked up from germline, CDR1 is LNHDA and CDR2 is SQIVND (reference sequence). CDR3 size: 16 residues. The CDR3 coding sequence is TGTGCCAGTAACCCTAGCGGGAGGGCAAGGTCCTACGAGCAGTACTTC. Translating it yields CASNPSGRARSYEQYF.

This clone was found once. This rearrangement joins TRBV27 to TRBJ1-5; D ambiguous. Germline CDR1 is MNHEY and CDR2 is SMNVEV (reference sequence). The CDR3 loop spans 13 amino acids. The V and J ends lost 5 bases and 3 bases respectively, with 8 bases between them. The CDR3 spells CASSRTNNQPQHF. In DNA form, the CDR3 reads TGTGCCAGCAGTAGAACAAACAATCAGCCCCAGCATTTT.

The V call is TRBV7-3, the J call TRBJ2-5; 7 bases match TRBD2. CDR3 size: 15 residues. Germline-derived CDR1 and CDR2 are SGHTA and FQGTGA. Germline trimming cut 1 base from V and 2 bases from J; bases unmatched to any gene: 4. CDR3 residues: CASSLNAGEQETQYF. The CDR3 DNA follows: TGTGCCAGCAGCTTAAATGCGGGAGAGCAAGAGACCCAGTACTTC.

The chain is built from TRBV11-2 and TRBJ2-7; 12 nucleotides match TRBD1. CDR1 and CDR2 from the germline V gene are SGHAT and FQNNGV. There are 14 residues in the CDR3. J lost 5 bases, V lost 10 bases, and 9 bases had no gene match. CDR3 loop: CATQPGQGANEQYF. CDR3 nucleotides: TGTGCCACCCAGCCGGGACAGGGGGCTAACGAGCAGTACTTC.

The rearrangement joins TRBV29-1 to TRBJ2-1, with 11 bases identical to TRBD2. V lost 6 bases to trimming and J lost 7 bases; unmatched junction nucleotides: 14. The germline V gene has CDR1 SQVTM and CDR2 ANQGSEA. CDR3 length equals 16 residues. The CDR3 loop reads CSVISGRAGRINEQFF. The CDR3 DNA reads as TGCAGCGTGATTAGCGGGAGGGCCGGAAGGATAAATGAGCAGTTCTTC.

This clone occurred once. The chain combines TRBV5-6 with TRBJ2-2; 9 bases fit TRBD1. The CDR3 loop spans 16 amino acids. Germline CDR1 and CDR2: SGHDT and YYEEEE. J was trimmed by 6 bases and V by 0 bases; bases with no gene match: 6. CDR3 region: CASSLAGTGYPGELFF. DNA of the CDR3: TGTGCCAGCAGCTTGGCCGGGACAGGGTACCCCGGGGAGCTGTTTTTT. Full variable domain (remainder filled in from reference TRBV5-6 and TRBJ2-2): DAGVTQSPTHLIKTRGQQVTLRCSPKSGHDTVSWYQQALGQGPQFIFQYYEEEERQRGNFPDRFSGHQFPNYSSELNVNALLLGDSALYLCASSLAGTGYPGELFFGEGSRLTVL.

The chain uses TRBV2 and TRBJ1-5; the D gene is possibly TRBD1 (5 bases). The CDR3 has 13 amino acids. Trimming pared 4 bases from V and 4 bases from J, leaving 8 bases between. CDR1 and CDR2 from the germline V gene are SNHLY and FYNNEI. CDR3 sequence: CASSVGLNQPQHF. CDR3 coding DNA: TGTGCCAGCAGTGTGGGACTAAATCAGCCCCAGCATTTT.

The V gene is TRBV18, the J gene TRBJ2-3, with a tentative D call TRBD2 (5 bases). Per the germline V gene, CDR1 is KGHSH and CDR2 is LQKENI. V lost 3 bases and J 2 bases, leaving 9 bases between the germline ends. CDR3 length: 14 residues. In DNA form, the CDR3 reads TGTGCCAGCTCACCGGGGAGTAACACAGATACGCAGTATTTT. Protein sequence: CASSPGSNTDTQYF.

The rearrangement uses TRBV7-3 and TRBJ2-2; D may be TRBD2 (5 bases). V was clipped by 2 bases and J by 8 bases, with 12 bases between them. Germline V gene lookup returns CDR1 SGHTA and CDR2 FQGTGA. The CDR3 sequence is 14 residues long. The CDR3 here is CASSLLGVAGELFF. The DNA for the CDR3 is TGTGCCAGCAGCTTACTCGGGGTTGCTGGGGAGCTGTTTTTT. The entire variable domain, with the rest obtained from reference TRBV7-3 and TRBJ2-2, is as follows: GAGVSQTPSNKVTEKGKYVELRCDPISGHTALYWYRQSLGQGPEFLIYFQGTGAADDSGLPNDRFFAVRPEGSVSTLKIQRTERGDSAVYLCASSLLGVAGELFFGEGSRLTVL.

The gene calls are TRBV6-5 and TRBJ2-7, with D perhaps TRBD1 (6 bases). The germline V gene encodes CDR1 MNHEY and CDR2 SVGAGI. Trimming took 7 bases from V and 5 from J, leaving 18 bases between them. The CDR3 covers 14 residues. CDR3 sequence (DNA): TGTGCCAGCAAAACGACAACAGGGCGGCACGAGCAGTACTTC. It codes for CASKTTTGRHEQYF.